Shown below are 31 T cell receptor beta chains from a single sample sequenced in a study of OX40 agonist ivuxolimab in advanced cancers. The protocol was immunoSEQ multiplex PCR, while the TCRdb copy is restricted to in-frame clones and leaves out a portion. The sample contains about 66,000 clones, over 80% of which appear only once. The specimen comprised CD4+ or CD8+ T cells sorted from blood, sampled in a trial of the OX40 agonist ivuxolimab. All receptors derive from an adult with an advanced solid tumor such as melanoma, head and neck, liver or kidney cancer.

V is TRBV14 and J is TRBJ2-7; D is possibly TRBD2 (6 bases). CDR3 length: 17 residues. The germline CDR1 and CDR2 sequences are SGHDN and FVKESK. V lost 4 bases and J 7 bases, leaving 26 bases between the germline ends. CDR3 bases: TGTGCCAGCAGCCCGAGCCATGGGACTGCCCCGGGGGAAGAGCAGTACTTC. Protein sequence: CASSPSHGTAPGEEQYF.

This chain connects TRBV5-6 to TRBJ2-5; TRBD2 is a possible D gene (6 bases). V was trimmed by 2 bases and J by 1 base, leaving 15 bases between them. The CDR3 is made up of 16 amino acids. From germline, CDR1 is SGHDT and CDR2 YYEEEE. CDR3 coding DNA: TGTGCCAGCAGCTTCCCTGGGTGGAGGGGCCAAGAGACCCAGTACTTC. Translating it yields CASSFPGWRGQETQYF.

V is TRBV6-5 and J is TRBJ2-1; no definite D call. The CDR3 consists of 15 residues. From germline, CDR1 is MNHEY and CDR2 SVGAGI. V lost 0 bases and J 3 bases, leaving 9 bases between the germline ends. CDR3 loop: CASSYSAGRYNEQFF. The CDR3 DNA reads as TGTGCCAGCAGTTACTCAGCAGGTCGCTACAATGAGCAGTTCTTC.

This clone has only one observation. V usage is TRBV11-3 and J usage is TRBJ2-5; TRBD1 matches at 10 bases. The CDR3 is made up of 13 amino acids. The trim removed 4 bases at V and 5 bases at J, leaving 1 base unmatched. The germline CDR1 and CDR2 sequences are SGHNT and YENEEA. CDR3 DNA sequence: TGTGCCAGCAGCTCGGACAGGGGGGAGACCCAGTACTTC. Its translation: CASSSDRGETQYF.

The CDR3 loop reads CASSQDLYPGRGENIQYF. The CDR3 coding sequence is TGTGCCAGCAGCCAAGATTTATATCCCGGGAGAGGAGAAAACATTCAGTACTTC. This sequence joins TRBV14 and TRBJ2-4; D is possibly TRBD2 (6 bases). Trimming shortened V by 0 bases and J by 5 bases, and 20 bases separated the two germline ends. CDR3 length: 18 amino acids. Per germline, CDR1 SGHDN and CDR2 FVKESK.

The count of this clone is one. J is TRBJ2-5 and V is TRBV10-3; 12 bases align to TRBD1. CDR1 is ENHRY, CDR2 SYGVKD, per germline. The CDR3 runs to 14 residues. J lost 4 bases, V lost 8 bases, and 5 bases had no gene match. This CDR3 is CAIGTGGAGETQYF. Here the CDR3 DNA reads TGTGCCATCGGGACAGGGGGCGCCGGAGAGACCCAGTACTTC.

The CDR3 region has the DNA TGCGCCAGCAGCTTGGGGGGAGGACCGGGAGACGCCTATGGCTACACCTTC. Translated: CASSLGGGPGDAYGYTF. V is TRBV5-1 and J is TRBJ1-2, with D unclear. This CDR3 spans 17 amino acids. The germline V gene has CDR1 SGHRS and CDR2 YFSETQ. The V and J ends lost 0 bases and 4 bases respectively, with 19 bases between them.

The chain combines TRBV7-6 with TRBJ1-1; tentatively, D is TRBD1 (5 bases). CDR3 length: 14 residues. Germline CDR1 and CDR2: SGHVS and FNYEAQ. Deletions cut 2 bases from V and 6 bases from J, with 13 bases between. The CDR3 reads CASSLLEGLSEAFF. As DNA, the CDR3 is TGTGCCAGCAGCTTACTCGAGGGGTTATCTGAAGCTTTCTTT.

The V gene is TRBV7-9, the J gene TRBJ2-7, with 11 bases that match TRBD2. This CDR3 spans 15 amino acids. Trimming took 1 base from V and 6 from J; bases not matched to a gene: 5. Germline CDR1 and CDR2: SEHNR and FQNEAQ (reference sequence). CDR3 residues: CASSLVAGGPIEQYF. The CDR3 nucleotides are TGTGCCAGCAGCTTAGTAGCGGGAGGGCCTATCGAGCAGTACTTC.

This clone occurred once. The rearrangement uses TRBV11-3 and TRBJ1-2; 10 bases are shared with TRBD1. The CDR3 runs 15 residues. Trimming at V came to 2 bases and at J to 7 bases, leaving 7 bases not matched to a gene. Germline V gene sequence: CDR1 SGHNT, CDR2 YENEEA. The CDR3 region has the DNA TGTGCCAGCAGCTTAAAAGGACAGGGGGGTTTTGGCTACACCTTC. It is translated as CASSLKGQGGFGYTF.

The chain carries TRBV28 and TRBJ2-6, with D uncertain. The CDR3 runs 14 residues. Germline V CDR1 and CDR2: MDHEN, SYDVKM. V shed 3 bases and J shed 0 bases, with 3 bases lying between them. CDR3 sequence reads: CASSFRSGANVLTF. DNA of the CDR3: TGTGCCAGCAGTTTTCGCTCTGGGGCCAACGTCCTGACTTTC.

V usage is TRBV18 and J usage is TRBJ2-7; 7 bases map to TRBD1. V lost 5 bases to trimming and J lost 6 bases; unmatched junction nucleotides: 4. The CDR3 extends over 12 amino acids. Germline V gene sequence: CDR1 KGHSH, CDR2 LQKENI. The CDR3 reads CASSTQGSEQYF. The CDR3 DNA is TGTGCCAGCTCAACACAGGGGAGCGAGCAGTACTTC.

This clone was observed once. The chain is built from TRBV5-1 and TRBJ2-7; weak D call: TRBD1 (6 bases). The CDR3 loop spans 17 amino acids. Per germline, CDR1 SGHRS and CDR2 YFSETQ. The V gene lost 0 bases and the J gene lost 1 base, with 17 bases spanning the gap. DNA of the CDR3: TGCGCCAGCAGCTTGGATCTTCAGCGGACAGCTTCCTACGAGCAGTACTTC. Translating gives CASSLDLQRTASYEQYF.

This rearrangement joins TRBV7-9 to TRBJ2-1, with D unresolved. Germline V CDR1 and CDR2: SEHNR, FQNEAQ (reference sequence). The CDR3 totals 12 residues. V lost 7 bases, J lost 5 bases, and 9 bases lay in between. DNA of the CDR3: TGTGCCAGCAAAACAGAGGACAATGAGCAGTTCTTC. This translates into CASKTEDNEQFF.

The chain uses TRBV19 and TRBJ1-1; no clear D. Germline V lookup: CDR1 LNHDA, CDR2 SQIVND (reference sequence). V lost 5 bases and J 1 base, leaving 8 bases between the germline ends. This CDR3 is 13 amino acids long. The CDR3 nucleotides read TGTGCCAGTAGTTCCACAGCGAACACTGAAGCTTTCTTT. Protein: CASSSTANTEAFF.

This clone showed up just once. The chain uses TRBV4-1 and TRBJ2-7, with D uncertain. The CDR3 is made up of 14 amino acids. Germline-derived CDR1 and CDR2 are MGHRA and YSYEKL. The germline V and J ends were trimmed by 1 base and 0 bases, with 7 bases remaining between them. The CDR3: CASSQGGPSYEQYF. The CDR3 DNA is TGCGCCAGCAGCCAAGGGGGTCCCTCCTACGAGCAGTACTTC.

The rearrangement joins TRBV9 to TRBJ2-3, with a tentative D call TRBD2 (6 bases). Germline CDR1 and CDR2: SGDLS and YYNGEE. This CDR3 spans 16 amino acids. V dropped 4 bases and J dropped 2 bases, with 17 bases sitting between them. The CDR3 loop is CASSLSPTSPTDTQYF. Here the CDR3 DNA reads TGTGCCAGCAGCTTATCCCCCACTAGCCCCACAGATACGCAGTATTTT.

The CDR3 region has the DNA TGTGCCAGCAGCTTAGATGCCGGACAGCCCCCCTATGGCTACACCTTC. Protein product: CASSLDAGQPPYGYTF. The V call is TRBV11-1, the J call TRBJ1-2; possibly TRBD1 for D (6 bases). Germline loops: CDR1 SGHAT, CDR2 FQDESV (reference sequence). The V and J ends lost 1 base and 4 bases respectively, with 16 bases between them. This CDR3 has 16 amino acids.

This rearrangement joins TRBV19 to TRBJ1-2; 9 nucleotides match TRBD1. The CDR3 runs to 16 residues. V dropped 5 bases and J dropped 8; count of bases not matched to a gene: 15. The germline V gene encodes CDR1 LNHDA and CDR2 SQIVND (reference sequence). The CDR3 protein is CASSQDRGMSTRGYTF. DNA for the CDR3: TGTGCCAGTAGTCAGGACAGGGGTATGTCGACCCGCGGCTACACCTTC.

The chain recombines TRBV10-2 with TRBJ2-1; 11 positions match TRBD2. The V segment lost 7 bases and the J segment 5 bases; nucleotides outside the gene matches: 7. Germline values: CDR1 WSHSY, CDR2 SAAADI. CDR3 size: 15 residues. CDR3 bases: TGCGCCAGCAAACCTAGCGGGAGGACCGACAATGAGCAGTTCTTC. This translates into CASKPSGRTDNEQFF.

This clone was counted once. The chain joins TRBV30 to TRBJ2-2; possibly TRBD1 or TRBD2 for D (5 bases each). Germline V gives CDR1 GTSNPN, CDR2 SVGIG (reference sequence). Trimming left V 0 bases short and J 4 bases short, with 15 bases between. The CDR3 is 16 amino acids. The CDR3 nucleotides read TGTGCCTGGAGTGTATTGGGGGATTTTGGCACCGGGGAGCTGTTTTTT. It codes for CAWSVLGDFGTGELFF.

The CDR3 sequence: CASSLFRVIGGYGYTF. CDR3 in DNA: TGTGCCAGCAGCTTGTTTAGGGTCATAGGCGGCTATGGCTACACCTTC. The chain employs TRBV5-6 and TRBJ1-2; D is undetermined. There are 16 residues in the CDR3. The V end was cut by 1 base, the J end by 4 bases, with 17 bases between. Germline V lookup: CDR1 SGHDT, CDR2 YYEEEE.

This clone has more than one count but fewer than ten. The chain is built from TRBV6-6 and TRBJ2-2, with 10 bases aligning to TRBD2. Trimming at V came to 2 bases and at J to 6 bases, leaving 6 bases not matched to a gene. The CDR3 runs 16 residues. The germline CDR1 and CDR2 sequences are MNHNY and SVGAGI (reference sequence). CDR3 loop: CASSYRTSGGPGELFF. Here the CDR3 DNA reads TGTGCCAGCAGTTACCGGACTAGCGGAGGACCCGGGGAGCTGTTTTTT.

V is TRBV29-1 and J is TRBJ2-7; D remains unclear. From germline, CDR1 is SQVTM and CDR2 ANQGSEA. Trimming left V 2 bases short and J 4 bases short, with 6 bases between. The CDR3 loop spans 11 amino acids. The CDR3 nucleotides are TGCAGCGTTGAAACCTCTTACGAGCAGTACTTC. This sequence encodes CSVETSYEQYF.

The rearrangement joins TRBV7-2 to TRBJ2-1, with D tentatively TRBD2 (7 bases). The germline gives CDR1 SGHTA, CDR2 FQGNSA. Trimming took off 5 bases at V and 4 bases at J, with 18 bases between the two ends. The CDR3 extends over 16 amino acids. The CDR3 region has the DNA TGTGCCAGCAGCCCTGCACGGAGGGGGGGGTACAATGAGCAGTTCTTC. Its protein is CASSPARRGGYNEQFF. The full variable domain, its missing parts supplied by reference TRBV7-2 and TRBJ2-1, is GAGVSQSPSNKVTEKGKDVELRCDPISGHTALYWYRQSLGQGLEFLIYFQGNSAPDKSGLPSDRFSAERTGGSVSTLTIQRTQQEDSAVYLCASSPARRGGYNEQFFGPGTRLTVL.

This clone was seen only a few times. The chain carries TRBV7-9 and TRBJ1-3, with no clear D. V was clipped by 3 bases and J by 0 bases, with 9 bases between them. Germline-derived CDR1 and CDR2 are SEHNR and FQNEAQ (reference sequence). The CDR3 totals 15 residues. The CDR3 DNA sequence: TGTGCCAGCAGCTTGGAGGCGAGCTCTGGAAACACCATATATTTT. It is translated as CASSLEASSGNTIYF.

The chain recombines TRBV29-1 with TRBJ2-3; 7 bases agree with TRBD2. The germline V gene encodes CDR1 SQVTM and CDR2 ANQGSEA. J lost 1 base, V lost 7 bases, and 11 bases had no gene match. The CDR3 runs 15 residues. The CDR3 is CSGTPSGGRTDTQYF. CDR3 DNA: TGCAGCGGGACTCCTAGCGGAGGACGCACAGATACGCAGTATTTT.

V gene TRBV4-2 combines with J gene TRBJ2-7; TRBD2 matches at 10 bases. Per germline, CDR1 LGHNA and CDR2 YNFKEQ. V shed 4 bases and J 6 bases; nucleotides not matched to a gene: 9. This CDR3 is 15 amino acids long. CDR3 sequence: CASSPLAGDGVEQYF. In DNA, the CDR3 is TGTGCCAGCAGCCCTCTAGCGGGAGACGGGGTCGAGCAGTACTTC.

The rearrangement uses TRBV5-1 and TRBJ2-4, with D perhaps matching TRBD2 (6 bases). Trimming left V 0 bases short and J 8 bases short, with 15 bases between. The CDR3 contains 15 residues. Germline values: CDR1 SGHRS, CDR2 YFSETQ. This CDR3 is CASSLGSGESYIQYF. DNA for the CDR3: TGCGCCAGCAGCTTGGGGTCGGGGGAATCATACATTCAGTACTTC. The full variable domain, with the rest looked up from reference TRBV5-1 and TRBJ2-4, is KAGVTQTPRYLIKTRGQQVTLSCSPISGHRSVSWYQQTPGQGLQFLFEYFSETQRNKGNFPGRFSGRQFSNSRSEMNVSTLELGDSALYLCASSLGSGESYIQYFGAGTRLSVL.

The rearrangement uses TRBV7-2 and TRBJ2-7; D is unresolved. V shed 0 bases and J shed 3 bases, with 15 bases lying between them. CDR3 size: 16 residues. CDR1 is SGHTA and CDR2 is FQGNSA in the germline V gene. This CDR3 reads CASSLAPGGSLYEQYF. The CDR3 DNA sequence: TGTGCCAGCAGCTTAGCGCCGGGCGGTAGTCTCTACGAGCAGTACTTC. The full variable domain, its missing parts supplied by reference TRBV7-2 and TRBJ2-7, is GAGVSQSPSNKVTEKGKDVELRCDPISGHTALYWYRQSLGQGLEFLIYFQGNSAPDKSGLPSDRFSAERTGGSVSTLTIQRTQQEDSAVYLCASSLAPGGSLYEQYFGPGTRLTVT.

This chain links TRBV6-5 with TRBJ1-5; D gene uncertain. This CDR3 contains 13 residues. The germline CDR1 and CDR2 sequences are MNHEY and SVGAGI. Trimming shortened V by 8 bases and J by 4 bases, and 12 bases separated the two germline ends. The CDR3 protein is CASRDSWNQPQHF. In DNA form, the CDR3 reads TGTGCCAGCCGTGATTCCTGGAATCAGCCCCAGCATTTT.